This is a list of T cell receptor beta chains from one sample in a study of T cell repertoires in cytomegalovirus infection. Each CDR3 protein is one row after TCRdb ran MiXCR on the reads. The sample lists nearly 650,000 distinct CDR3 sequences; approximately 24% were seen once. Sequencing used CD8+ T cells from PBMCs. All receptors come from a human donor in good health (CMV status not recorded). Some clones in this sample may be carry-over from other donors' samples. Both conserved end residues are part of each CDR3. D genes are given only for firm matches. A row's size may be missing; if present it is once, few, many or a size class.

cdr3_length j_call d_call v_call clone_size cdr3_aa cdr3_nt
14 TRBJ1-1 - TRBV12-3/TRBV12-4 - CASSHWPGFTEAFF TGTGCCAGCAGTCATTGGCCAGGCTTCACGGAAGCTTTCTTT
16 TRBJ2-2 TRBD1 TRBV5-6 - CASSPTGGTNIGELFF TGTGCCAGCAGCCCGACAGGGGGCACGAACATCGGGGAGCTGTTTTTT
17 TRBJ2-4 - TRBV9 - CASSLGRWGVAKNIQYF TGTGCCAGCAGCCTGGGGAGATGGGGAGTAGCCAAAAACATTCAGTACTTC
15 TRBJ2-3 - TRBV7-2 - CASSFNARSTDTQYF TGTGCCAGCAGCTTCAACGCTAGAAGCACAGATACGCAGTATTTT
16 TRBJ1-1 - TRBV7-2 many CASSLPQTTWDTEAFF TGTGCCAGCAGCTTACCCCAGACCACTTGGGACACTGAAGCTTTCTTT
14 TRBJ2-2 - TRBV7-9 many CASSLVGSPGELFF TGTGCCAGCAGCCTAGTGGGGAGCCCCGGGGAGCTGTTTTTT
18 TRBJ2-2 TRBD2 TRBV7-9 - CASSPSRLGLTTTGELFF TGTGCCAGCAGCCCCTCCAGGTTGGGACTAACGACCACCGGGGAGCTGTTTTTT
15 TRBJ1-6 - TRBV7-9 - CASSAPGTSNSPLHF TGTGCCAGCAGCGCACCCGGGACCTCTAATTCACCCCTCCACTTT
12 TRBJ2-1 - TRBV6-2/TRBV6-3 few CASSTTHNEQFF TGTGCCAGCAGTACCACCCACAATGAGCAGTTCTTC
16 TRBJ2-3 - TRBV7-2 many CASSSTTRWGTDTQYF TGTGCCAGCAGCTCCACGACTCGCTGGGGCACAGATACGCAGTATTTT
13 TRBJ2-1 TRBD1 TRBV6-2/TRBV6-3 - CASSDPGTVMILF TGTGCCAGCAGTGACCCAGGGACAGTGATGATTTTGTTC
13 TRBJ1-1 - TRBV5-1 few CASSGDGNTEAFF TGCGCCAGCAGCGGGGACGGGAACACTGAAGCTTTCTTT
15 TRBJ1-2 TRBD1 TRBV29-1 - CSVPFRDRAFYGYTF TGCAGCGTCCCATTCCGGGACAGGGCCTTCTATGGCTACACCTTC
16 TRBJ2-1 - TRBV6-6 - CASSSPLGQRSDEQFF TGTGCCAGCAGTTCCCCTCTAGGGCAGCGGTCGGATGAGCAGTTCTTC
14 TRBJ2-7 - TRBV4-1 few CASSQLPSAYEQYF TGCGCCAGCAGCCAACTCCCCTCCGCCTACGAGCAGTACTTC
15 TRBJ2-1 - TRBV7-3 many CASSLGGLLYNEQFF TGTGCCAGCAGCTTAGGAGGCTTACTTTACAATGAGCAGTTCTTC
14 TRBJ1-1 - TRBV7-8 many CASSPRQSFTEAFF TGTGCCAGCAGCCCCCGACAGAGTTTCACTGAAGCTTTCTTT
16 TRBJ2-6 - TRBV7-2 - CASSPPPGTGANVLTF TGTGCCAGCAGCCCCCCCCCGGGGACTGGGGCCAACGTCCTGACTTTC
13 TRBJ1-4 - TRBV7-6 - CASSLGGREKLFF TGTGCCAGCAGCTTGGGGGGCCGTGAAAAACTGTTTTTT
15 TRBJ2-5 TRBD1 TRBV7-2 - CASSSTGGPHETQYF TGTGCCAGCAGTTCCACAGGGGGCCCCCATGAGACCCAGTACTTC
16 TRBJ2-1 - TRBV6-5 few CASSYKADRTYNEQFF TGTGCCAGCAGTTACAAGGCCGACCGAACCTACAATGAGCAGTTCTTC
14 TRBJ1-5 - TRBV28 many CASTWARDVQPQHF TGTGCCAGCACTTGGGCCAGGGATGTTCAGCCCCAGCATTTT
12 TRBJ2-1 - TRBV6-1 many CASSEYYNEQFF TGTGCCAGCAGTGAATATTACAATGAGCAGTTCTTC
14 TRBJ2-4 - TRBV15 - CATRAVFTKNIQYF TGTGCCACCAGGGCAGTTTTCACCAAAAACATTCAGTACTTC
16 TRBJ2-2 TRBD1 TRBV20-1 many CSARVSDRGLTGELFF TGCAGTGCTAGAGTTAGTGACAGGGGGCTCACCGGGGAGCTGTTTTTT
14 TRBJ2-7 - TRBV5-5 - CASSFTGISFEQYF TGTGCCAGCAGCTTTACAGGGATTAGCTTCGAGCAGTACTTC
14 TRBJ2-7 TRBD1 TRBV25-1 - CASSEPGQGYEQYF TGTGCCAGCAGTGAACCGGGACAGGGTTACGAGCAGTACTTC
16 TRBJ2-7 TRBD1 TRBV10-3 once CAISERATGVSDEQYF TGTGCCATCAGTGAGCGGGCTACAGGGGTTAGCGACGAGCAGTACTTC